This record looks at one T cell receptor (beta chain) sequence and its context. In the authors' workflow: Amplified reference gene primers provided the basis for estimating nucleated cell counts. Libraries were prepared by immunoSEQ multiplex PCR; TCRdb keeps only in-frame clonotypes and omits some of them. The D gene and trimming were derived from the DNA, and the V and J assignments and clone size from that table. The sample lists 150,000 to 200,000 clones, 83% occurring once. This record comes from a study of blood T cell repertoires in COVID-19. Across the study: Sites in the United States, Italy and Spain provided acute and convalescent COVID-19 samples. T cells, B-cell-depleted T cells, or PBMCs provided the cDNA or gDNA that served as material.

This clonotype was obtained from a woman of 80 years or more with acute or convalescent COVID-19. The specimen sequenced was peripheral blood.

In DNA, the CDR3 is TGTGCCAGCAGTTCGACAGGGGCGGTGGAGACCCAGTACTTC. This sequence encodes CASSSTGAVETQYF. The genes are TRBV6-6 and TRBJ2-5; 8 nucleotides match TRBD1. V shed 4 bases, J shed 5 bases, and the junction held 6 bases outside the gene matches. CDR1 is MNHNY, CDR2 SVGAGI, per germline (reference sequence). The CDR3 runs to 14 residues.